These 24 T cell receptor beta chains came from one sample sequenced in a study of beta chain features in type 1 diabetes. The investigators reverse transcribed all of the isolated RNA, so they sequenced expressed TCRB transcripts. Repertoires were generated with immunoSEQ multiplex PCR, while TCRdb's copy carries only in-frame clones and drops some. This table holds around 340,000 clones, around 7.6% found once. Sample: central memory CD4+ T cells from blood. These receptors all come from a woman between 18 and 29 years old in good health.

Only a few counts were recorded for this clone. This sequence joins TRBV28 and TRBJ1-3; no definite D call. Germline V CDR1 and CDR2: MDHEN, SYDVKM. The CDR3 extends over 11 amino acids. V shed 6 bases and J shed 2 bases, with 2 bases lying between them. The DNA of the CDR3 is TGTGCCAGCAGAGCTGGAAACACCATATATTTT. Translation gives CASRAGNTIYF. The full variable domain, in which reference TRBV28 and TRBJ1-3 provide the parts outside the CDR3, is DVKVTQSSRYLVKRTGEKVFLECVQDMDHENMFWYRQDPGLGLRLIYFSYDVKMKEKGDIPEGYSVSREKKERFSLILESASTNQTSMYLCASRAGNTIYFGEGSWLTVV.

The V gene is TRBV2, the J gene TRBJ2-5; 10 bases are shared with TRBD2. The CDR3 is 16 residues long. The germline CDR1 and CDR2 sequences are SNHLY and FYNNEI. V lost 4 bases to trimming and J lost 2 bases; unmatched junction nucleotides: 7. CDR3 nucleotides: TGTGCCAGCAGTGGCCTGCTAGCGGGAGCACAAGAGACCCAGTACTTC. It codes for CASSGLLAGAQETQYF.

The V and J genes are TRBV6-5 and TRBJ2-1; the match to TRBD2 covers 8 bases. The junction had 9 bases not matched to a gene; V was cut back by 6 bases and J by 5 bases. The germline gives CDR1 MNHEY, CDR2 SVGAGI. The CDR3 totals 15 residues. CDR3 DNA: TGTGCCAGCAGAACAAGCGGGAGTGTTAACAATGAGCAGTTCTTC. It specifies CASRTSGSVNNEQFF.

Concerning this clone itself: This CDR3 fails to terminate in the conserved phenylalanine or tryptophan, so it likely reflects a read error. The DNA is left out, because the CDR3 cannot be placed on it with certainty; the CDR3 is given as TCRdb lists it. The V call is TRBV3-1 (or the pseudogene TRBV3-2), the J call TRBJ2-7. CDR1 is LGHDT and CDR2 is YNNKEL in the germline V gene (reference sequence). Both ends counted, the CDR3 spans 8 residues. CDR3 sequence reads: CASSQDAD.

There are many counts of this clone. This chain connects TRBV28 to TRBJ2-5; D unresolved. In germline, CDR1 is MDHEN, CDR2 SYDVKM. With 6 bases removed from V and 4 bases from J, the gap between germline ends came to 12 bases. CDR3 length: 13 amino acids. CDR3 nucleotides: TGTGCCAGCAGCATGGCCAGCCGAGAGACCCAGTACTTC. It encodes CASSMASRETQYF.

This clone was detected only a few times. V and J are TRBV29-1 and TRBJ2-7; the D call may be TRBD1 or TRBD2 (6 bases each). Germline CDR1 is SQVTM and CDR2 is ANQGSEA. V lost 7 bases to trimming and J lost 1 base, with 14 bases between them. CDR3 length: 13 amino acids. The CDR3: CSALRDTSYEQYF. The CDR3, as DNA: TGCAGCGCCCTGCGGGACACTTCCTACGAGCAGTACTTC.

This clone has a count of ten or more. J is TRBJ2-1 and V is TRBV9, with 10 bases that match TRBD2. The V gene end was trimmed by 3 bases and the J gene end by 3 bases; junction bases not matched to a gene: 9. The CDR3 is made up of 17 amino acids. Germline V gives CDR1 SGDLS, CDR2 YYNGEE. CDR3 bases: TGTGCCAGCAGCGCCCAGCCCGGGACTAGCGACTACAATGAGCAGTTCTTC. As protein: CASSAQPGTSDYNEQFF.

This clone was seen a single time. V usage is TRBV5-1 and J usage is TRBJ2-5; the D gene is possibly TRBD2 (6 bases). From germline, CDR1 is SGHRS and CDR2 YFSETQ. The CDR3 is 14 amino acids. V lost 0 bases and J 2 bases, leaving 8 bases between the germline ends. The CDR3 DNA follows: TGCGCCAGCAGCTTGGACGCGGGACAAGAGACCCAGTACTTC. Encoded protein: CASSLDAGQETQYF. Based on the CDR3 plus reference TRBV5-1 and TRBJ2-5, the full variable domain is KAGVTQTPRYLIKTRGQQVTLSCSPISGHRSVSWYQQTPGQGLQFLFEYFSETQRNKGNFPGRFSGRQFSNSRSEMNVSTLELGDSALYLCASSLDAGQETQYFGPGTRLLVL.

This clone has at least ten counts. The rearrangement uses TRBV19 and TRBJ2-1; 11 bases are shared with TRBD2. V was pared by 5 bases and J by 6 bases, with 12 bases of the junction left unmatched. Germline values: CDR1 LNHDA, CDR2 SQIVND (reference sequence). This CDR3 comprises 17 residues. This CDR3 reads CASSPLRLAGHGNEQFF. In DNA, the CDR3 is TGTGCCAGTAGTCCTCTCCGACTAGCGGGACATGGCAATGAGCAGTTCTTC.

This clone appeared many times. The chain joins TRBV9 to TRBJ2-2; unclear D gene. V was cut by 3 bases and J by 7 bases, with 10 bases left in between. Per the germline V gene, CDR1 is SGDLS and CDR2 is YYNGEE. There are 13 residues in the CDR3. The CDR3 region is CASSESLGGELFF. CDR3 sequence (DNA): TGTGCCAGCAGCGAGAGTTTGGGCGGGGAGCTGTTTTTT.

This clone was seen a handful of times. This rearrangement joins TRBV7-6 to TRBJ2-7; D remains ambiguous. This CDR3 is 12 amino acids long. Trimming took off 2 bases at V and 7 bases at J, with 9 bases between the two ends. Germline loops: CDR1 SGHVS, CDR2 FNYEAQ. Written as DNA, the CDR3 is TGTGCCAGCAGCTTAACCTCGGGTGAGCAGTACTTC. Its protein product is CASSLTSGEQYF. The variable domain in full, with the rest retrieved from reference TRBV7-6 and TRBJ2-7, is GAGVSQSPRYKVTKRGQDVALRCDPISGHVSLYWYRQALGQGPEFLTYFNYEAQQDKSGLPNDRFSAERPEGSISTLTIQRTEQRDSAMYRCASSLTSGEQYFGPGTRLTVT.

This rearrangement joins TRBV7-3 to TRBJ2-3; tentative D call: TRBD1 (5 bases). The CDR3 length is 13 residues. Germline V gives CDR1 SGHTA, CDR2 FQGTGA. Trimming pared 4 bases from V and 8 bases from J, leaving 13 bases between. DNA for the CDR3: TGTGCCAGCAGCTCCACGACAGACGCTACGCAGTATTTT. This gives the protein CASSSTTDATQYF.

The CDR3 region has the DNA TGTGCCAGCAGCCCTGCCAAGAAGAACACCGGGGAGCTGTTTTTT. It specifies CASSPAKKNTGELFF. V and J are TRBV5-6 and TRBJ2-2; no clear D. The CDR3 is 15 amino acids. Germline CDR1 is SGHDT and CDR2 is YYEEEE. V was pared by 4 bases and J by 1 base, with 11 bases between.

This clone appeared a few times. The chain has TRBV4-2 and TRBJ2-4; 10 bases agree with TRBD2. There are 18 residues in the CDR3. V trimming: 0 bases; J trimming: 0 bases; junction bases outside the gene matches: 5. The germline CDR1 and CDR2 sequences are LGHNA and YNFKEQ. The CDR3 loop reads CASSQDWTSGLAKNIQYF. CDR3 coding DNA: TGTGCCAGCAGCCAAGACTGGACTAGCGGCCTAGCCAAAAACATTCAGTACTTC.

This clone has more than one count but fewer than ten. This chain joins TRBV7-6 and TRBJ2-1, with TRBD2 identical over 11 bases. The germline gives CDR1 SGHVS, CDR2 FNYEAQ. Trimming at V came to 5 bases and at J to 5 bases, leaving 8 bases not matched to a gene. CDR3 length: 16 amino acids. For the CDR3, the DNA is TGTGCCAGCAGCAATCGACTAGCGGGAAATAACAATGAGCAGTTCTTC. This codes for CASSNRLAGNNNEQFF.

The rearrangement joins TRBV25-1 to TRBJ1-5, with a tentative D call TRBD1 (6 bases). V gave up 2 bases and J gave up 1 base, with 6 bases separating them. This CDR3 is built from 14 residues. From germline, CDR1 is MGHDK and CDR2 SYGVNS. CDR3 protein: CASSETGSNQPQHF. DNA of the CDR3: TGTGCCAGCAGTGAAACAGGGAGCAATCAGCCCCAGCATTTT.

There are a few counts of this clone. V is TRBV7-8 and J is TRBJ2-5; D remains unclear. V lost 1 base and J 5 bases, leaving 11 bases between the germline ends. Looked up from germline, CDR1 is SGHVS and CDR2 is FQNEAQ. This CDR3 spans 14 amino acids. CDR3: CASSLGISWETQYF. The CDR3 DNA reads as TGTGCCAGCAGCTTAGGAATTAGCTGGGAGACCCAGTACTTC.

The chain links TRBV5-4 to TRBJ1-5, with unresolved D. V shed 4 bases and J shed 3 bases, with 14 bases lying between them. Germline values: CDR1 SGHNT, CDR2 YYREEE (reference sequence). There are 15 residues in the CDR3. In DNA, the CDR3 is TGTGCCAGCAGCCAAGATCTGGCCCCCAATCAGCCCCAGCATTTT. Its protein is CASSQDLAPNQPQHF.

This sequence joins TRBV28 and TRBJ1-2; D unclear. Trimming took 1 base from V and 8 from J, leaving 8 bases between them. The CDR3 runs 12 residues. In germline, CDR1 is MDHEN, CDR2 SYDVKM. CDR3 DNA: TGTGCCAGCAGTTTATACGGGCGAGGCTACACCTTC. Its translation: CASSLYGRGYTF.

V usage is TRBV5-8 and J usage is TRBJ1-5; D unclear. The germline gives CDR1 SGHTS, CDR2 YDEGEE. V gave up 1 base and J gave up 5 bases, with 7 bases separating them. This CDR3 has 13 amino acids. Here the CDR3 reads CASSLNSDQPQHF. The CDR3 nucleotides are TGTGCCAGCAGCTTGAATTCGGATCAGCCCCAGCATTTT. Full variable domain (missing parts from reference TRBV5-8 and TRBJ1-5): EAGVTQSPTHLIKTRGQQATLRCSPISGHTSVYWYQQALGLGLQFLLWYDEGEERNRGNFPPRFSGRQFPNYSSELNVNALELEDSALYLCASSLNSDQPQHFGDGTRLSIL.

The chain carries TRBV27 and TRBJ2-3, with 8 bases matching TRBD2. Germline CDR1 and CDR2: MNHEY and SMNVEV (reference sequence). The CDR3 loop spans 15 amino acids. The trim removed 7 bases at V and 6 bases at J, leaving 12 bases unmatched. CDR3 loop: CASTLAGSKGDTQYF. The DNA for the CDR3 is TGTGCCAGCACCCTAGCGGGTTCCAAAGGGGATACGCAGTATTTT.

The V gene is TRBV4-2, the J gene TRBJ2-7; D unclear. The germline V gene encodes CDR1 LGHNA and CDR2 YNFKEQ. This CDR3 region has 12 residues. Trimming pared 4 bases from V and 2 bases from J, leaving 6 bases between. This chain's CDR3 is CASSPTAYEQYF. For the CDR3, the DNA is TGTGCCAGCAGCCCGACCGCCTACGAGCAGTACTTC.

This clone was seen a handful of times. The chain recombines TRBV21-1 with TRBJ2-7. TRBV21-1 is a recognized pseudogene. The CDR3 is 15 residues long. Here the CDR3 DNA reads TGTGCCAGCAGCAAAGGAGGCCTAGGGACCTACGAGCAGTACTTC. Protein sequence: CASSKGGLGTYEQYF.

The sample holds a few counts of this clone. This chain uses TRBV11-2 with TRBJ1-2, with 9 nucleotides matching TRBD1. The CDR3 covers 13 residues. In germline, CDR1 is SGHAT, CDR2 FQNNGV. With V trimmed by 2 bases and J by 6 bases, 1 base remained unmatched. The CDR3 nucleotides are TGTGCCAGCAGCTTAAGGGACAGGGATGGCTACACCTTC. The encoded protein is CASSLRDRDGYTF.